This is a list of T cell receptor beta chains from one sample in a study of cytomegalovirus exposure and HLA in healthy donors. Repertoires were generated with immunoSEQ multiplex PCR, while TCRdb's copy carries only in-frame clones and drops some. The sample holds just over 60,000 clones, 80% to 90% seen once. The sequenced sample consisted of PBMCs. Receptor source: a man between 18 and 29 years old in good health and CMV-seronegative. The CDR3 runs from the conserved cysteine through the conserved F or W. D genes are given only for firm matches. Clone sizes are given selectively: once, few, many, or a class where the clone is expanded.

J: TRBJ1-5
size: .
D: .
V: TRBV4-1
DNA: TGCGCCAGCAGCCCCTTTTTAGAGGAGGGCCCTAGCAATCAGCCCCAGCATTTT
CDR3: CASSPFLEEGPSNQPQHF

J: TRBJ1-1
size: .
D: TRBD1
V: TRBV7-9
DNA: TGTGCCAGCAGCCCTCGGCAGGGGGCGTCGGACACTGAAGCTTTCTTT
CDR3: CASSPRQGASDTEAFF

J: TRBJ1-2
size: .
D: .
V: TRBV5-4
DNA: TGTGCCAGCAGCCCAGGGGACCGAAACTATGGCTACACCTTC
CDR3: CASSPGDRNYGYTF

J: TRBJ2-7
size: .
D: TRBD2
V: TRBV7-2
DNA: TGTGCCAGCAGCTTAGGATCTAGCGGGGTCTCCTACGAGCAGTACTTC
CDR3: CASSLGSSGVSYEQYF

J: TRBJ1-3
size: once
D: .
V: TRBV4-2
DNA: TGTGCCAGCAGCCAAGATCACGCAATTGGCGGTGGAAACACCATATATTTT
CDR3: CASSQDHAIGGGNTIYF

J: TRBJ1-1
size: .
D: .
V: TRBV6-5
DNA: TGTGCCAGCAGTTACACCCGGGGGGCCCCAAACACTGAAGCTTTCTTT
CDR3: CASSYTRGAPNTEAFF

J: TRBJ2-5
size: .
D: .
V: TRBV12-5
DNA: TGTGCTAGTGGTTCGGACAGACAAGAGACCCAGTACTTC
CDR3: CASGSDRQETQYF

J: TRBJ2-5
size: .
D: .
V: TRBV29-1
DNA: TGCAGCGTCCTCGGTCGTCAAGAGACCCAGTACTTC
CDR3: CSVLGRQETQYF

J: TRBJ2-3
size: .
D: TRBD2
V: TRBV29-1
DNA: TGCAGCGGGACTCTAGCGGGGGGGCCTGGAGATACGCAGTATTTT
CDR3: CSGTLAGGPGDTQYF

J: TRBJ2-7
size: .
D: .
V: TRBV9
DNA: TGTGCCAGCAGCGTAGGGGTCAGGGAAGGGTACGAGCAGTACTTC
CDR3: CASSVGVREGYEQYF

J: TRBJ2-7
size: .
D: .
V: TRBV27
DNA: TGTGCCAGCAGTTTATTGACTGCGCCTAGGGAGCAGTACTTC
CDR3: CASSLLTAPREQYF

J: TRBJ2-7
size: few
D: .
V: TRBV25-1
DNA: TGTGCCAGCAGTGAATCGGGCGGGATCTACGAGCAGTACTTC
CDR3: CASSESGGIYEQYF

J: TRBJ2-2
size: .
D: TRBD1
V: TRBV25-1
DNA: TGTGCCTCCCGGGACAGCAACACCGGGGAGCTGTTTTTT
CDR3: CASRDSNTGELFF

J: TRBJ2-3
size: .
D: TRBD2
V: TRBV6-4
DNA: TGTGCCAGCAGTGTGGGACTAGGGACAGATACGCAGTATTTT
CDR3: CASSVGLGTDTQYF

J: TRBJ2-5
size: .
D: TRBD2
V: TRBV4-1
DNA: TGCGCCAGCAGCCAAGATCGCGGTAGCGGGGGGCAAGAGACCCAGTACTTC
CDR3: CASSQDRGSGGQETQYF

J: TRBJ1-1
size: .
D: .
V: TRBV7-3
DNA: TGTGCCAGCAGCTTCACAGGGAACACTGAAGCTTTCTTT
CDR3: CASSFTGNTEAFF

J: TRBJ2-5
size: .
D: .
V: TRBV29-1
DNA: TGCAGCGTTGAGCACGCGGGTTTAGGGGAGACCCAGTACTTC
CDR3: CSVEHAGLGETQYF

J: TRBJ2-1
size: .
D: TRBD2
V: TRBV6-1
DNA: TGTGCCAGCAGTGAAAGTGGCGGGGGGGCCAATGAGCAGTTCTTC
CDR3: CASSESGGGANEQFF

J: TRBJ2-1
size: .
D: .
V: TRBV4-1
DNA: TGCGCCAGCAGCCAAGAGGAGGACCCATACTACAATGAGCAGTTCTTC
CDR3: CASSQEEDPYYNEQFF

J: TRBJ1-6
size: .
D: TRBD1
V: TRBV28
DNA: TGTGCCAGCAGTTTACCGGGACAGTATAATTCACCCCTCCACTTT
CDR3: CASSLPGQYNSPLHF

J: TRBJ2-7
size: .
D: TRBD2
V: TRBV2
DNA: TGTGCCAGCAGAGGCCGACTAGCGGAAGCAGCTAACGAGCAGTACTTC
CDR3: CASRGRLAEAANEQYF

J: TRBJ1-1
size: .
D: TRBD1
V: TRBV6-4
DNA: TGTGCCAGCAGGGGACAGGGGGACACTGAAGCTTTCTTT
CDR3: CASRGQGDTEAFF

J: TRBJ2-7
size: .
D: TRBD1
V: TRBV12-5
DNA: TGTGCTAGTGGTTTGGCGACAGGGAGCTACGAGCAGTACTTC
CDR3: CASGLATGSYEQYF

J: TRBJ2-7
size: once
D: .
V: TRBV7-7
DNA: TGTGCTAGCAGCTTAGGACCGGGCGGGGAGCAGTACTTC
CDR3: CASSLGPGGEQYF

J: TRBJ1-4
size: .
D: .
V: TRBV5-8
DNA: TGTGCCAGCAGCCCACGGGTTACTAATGAAAAACTGTTTTTT
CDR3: CASSPRVTNEKLFF

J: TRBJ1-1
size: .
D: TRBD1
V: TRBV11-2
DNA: TGTGCCAGCGGACAGGACAGGGGGCTCGGGGAAGCTTTCTTT
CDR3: CASGQDRGLGEAFF

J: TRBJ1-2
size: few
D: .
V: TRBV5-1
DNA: TGCGCCAGCAGCCCTCCCCGAGAGGGAAACTATGGCTACACCTTC
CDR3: CASSPPREGNYGYTF

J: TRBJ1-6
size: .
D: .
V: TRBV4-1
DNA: TGCGCCAGCAGCCCAAGGAGCGGGTCACCCCTCCACTTT
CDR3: CASSPRSGSPLHF

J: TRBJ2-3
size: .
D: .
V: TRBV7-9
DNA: TGTGCCAGCAGCTTAGCGGGCCGACCAGATACGCAGTATTTT
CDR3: CASSLAGRPDTQYF

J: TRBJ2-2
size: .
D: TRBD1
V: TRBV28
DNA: TGTGCCAGCAGTTCTTGGACAGGGGCCGACTTAACCGGGGAGCTGTTTTTT
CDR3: CASSSWTGADLTGELFF

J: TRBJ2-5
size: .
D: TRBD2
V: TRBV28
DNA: TGTGCCAGCAGTTCCGGGACTAGCGGGGGCGTTTCAGAGACCCAGTACTTC
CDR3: CASSSGTSGGVSETQYF

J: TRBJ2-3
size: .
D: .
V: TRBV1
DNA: TGCACTCCTCCCGCGGGACAGGACGCAGATACGCAGTATTTT
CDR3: CTPPAGQDADTQYF